The 22 T cell receptor beta chains listed next were all sequenced from one sample in a study of blood T cell repertoires in COVID-19. TCRdb's copy holds only in-frame clones and misses some; the assay was immunoSEQ multiplex PCR. The sample carries 250,000 to 350,000 clones, 85% to 90% recorded once. What was sequenced was peripheral blood. The receptors come from a man aged 25-40 years with acute or convalescent COVID-19.

The chain joins TRBV30 to TRBJ1-1; 12 bases fit TRBD1. Germline V gene data show CDR1 as GTSNPN and CDR2 as SVGIG (reference sequence). Unmatched junction bases numbered 4, after V lost 4 bases and J lost 4 bases. CDR3 length: 14 residues. The CDR3 is CAWKWDRGPTEAFF. The CDR3 DNA is TGTGCCTGGAAGTGGGACAGGGGGCCCACTGAAGCTTTCTTT.

Concerning this clone itself: The junction does not match germline at one end; this may be a read error. This chain joins TRBV7-3 and TRBJ1-6; a possible D gene is TRBD1 (6 bases). This CDR3 is 15 amino acids long. Germline CDR1 SGHTA, CDR2 FQGTGA. CDR3 in amino acids: CASSITGHRNSPLHF. The CDR3 coding sequence is TGTGCCAGCAGCATAACGGGACACCGGAATTCACCCCTCCACTTT.

Only one count was recorded for this clone. The rearrangement uses TRBV5-4 and TRBJ1-4; maybe TRBD1 (6 bases). The ends were cut back, 7 bases at V and 8 bases at J, with 18 bases in the middle. This CDR3 is 14 amino acids long. Germline CDR1 reads SGHNT; CDR2 reads YYREEE (reference sequence). The CDR3 protein is CASSTGTLGEKLFF. The CDR3 DNA reads TGTGCCAGCTCCACAGGGACCCTCGGGGAAAAACTGTTTTTT. Looking up the rest from reference TRBV5-4 and TRBJ1-4 gives the full variable domain: ETGVTQSPTHLIKTRGQQVTLRCSSQSGHNTVSWYQQALGQGPQFIFQYYREEENGRGNFPPRFSGLQFPNYSSELNVNALELDDSALYLCASSTGTLGEKLFFGSGTQLSVL.

The chain couples TRBV19 to TRBJ2-7; TRBD1 matches at 9 bases. The V and J ends lost 1 base and 3 bases, in that order; junction bases with no gene match: 4. CDR1 is LNHDA and CDR2 is SQIVND in the germline V gene (reference sequence). This CDR3 spans 15 amino acids. CDR3: CASSIVGTGSYEQYF. The CDR3 nucleotides read TGTGCCAGTAGTATAGTAGGGACAGGGAGCTACGAGCAGTACTTC.

Regarding this clone: Other DNA sequences of this sample code for an identical CDR3. This sequence joins TRBV18 and TRBJ1-1, with a weak D call TRBD1 (5 bases). From germline, CDR1 is KGHSH and CDR2 LQKENI. The length of the CDR3 is 14 residues. Trimming pared 2 bases from V and 0 bases from J, leaving 7 bases between. The CDR3 region has the DNA TGTGCCAGCTCACCAAGACAGCTGAACACTGAAGCTTTCTTT. Encoded protein: CASSPRQLNTEAFF. The whole variable domain, filled in from reference TRBV18 and TRBJ1-1, reads NAGVMQNPRHLVRRRGQEARLRCSPMKGHSHVYWYRQLPEEGLKFMVYLQKENIIDESGMPKERFSAEFPKEGPSILRIQQVVRGDSAAYFCASSPRQLNTEAFFGQGTRLTVV.

Here the CDR3 reads CASRHLGGDYNSPLHF. The CDR3 nucleotides read TGCGCCAGCAGGCATTTAGGGGGAGACTATAATTCACCCCTCCACTTT. The V call is TRBV5-1, the J call TRBJ1-6; weak D call: TRBD1 (6 bases). CDR3 length equals 16 residues. V shed 5 bases and J shed 3 bases, with 15 bases lying between them. Germline lookup yields CDR1 SGHRS and CDR2 YFSETQ.

The rearrangement uses TRBV5-6 and TRBJ2-3; D perhaps matches TRBD1 (5 bases). CDR1 and CDR2 (germline): SGHDT, YYEEEE. The CDR3 runs 15 residues. V was clipped by 4 bases and J by 0 bases, with 12 bases between them. The CDR3: CASSPGQGSTDTQYF. Here the CDR3 DNA reads TGTGCCAGCAGCCCCGGGCAGGGTAGCACAGATACGCAGTATTTT.

V is TRBV24-1 and J is TRBJ2-1; 12 nucleotides line up with TRBD1. Trimming at V came to 9 bases and at J to 9 bases, leaving 5 bases not matched to a gene. Germline V gene data show CDR1 as KGHDR and CDR2 as SFDVKD. The CDR3 totals 13 residues. DNA for the CDR3: TGTGCCACCCGGGACAGGGGGCGCGGTGAGCAGTTCTTC. Translating gives CATRDRGRGEQFF.

The chain recombines TRBV10-3 with TRBJ1-1; D remains unclear. This CDR3 is built from 14 residues. Trimming took 4 bases from V and 1 from J, leaving 10 bases between them. CDR1 ENHRY and CDR2 SYGVKD come from the germline V gene. The CDR3 is CAISANSGNTEAFF. The CDR3 DNA is TGTGCCATCAGTGCAAATTCAGGGAACACTGAAGCTTTCTTT.

As regards this clone: Other DNA sequences in this specimen translate into the identical CDR3. J is TRBJ1-1 and V is TRBV28; D ambiguous. From germline, CDR1 is MDHEN and CDR2 SYDVKM. The CDR3 has 12 amino acids. With 5 bases removed from V and 2 bases from J, the gap between germline ends came to 6 bases. Here the CDR3 reads CASSPLNTEAFF. CDR3 bases: TGTGCCAGCAGTCCTCTTAACACTGAAGCTTTCTTT.

The chain carries TRBV28 and TRBJ1-1; D remains unclear. The germline V gene has CDR1 MDHEN and CDR2 SYDVKM. Trimming left V 3 bases short and J 1 base short, with 12 bases between. The CDR3 covers 15 residues. CDR3 nucleotide sequence: TGTGCCAGCAGTTTCCTATTTCCAGGGAACACTGAAGCTTTCTTT. This translates into CASSFLFPGNTEAFF.

The gene calls are TRBV6-5 and TRBJ2-5, with D perhaps TRBD2 (6 bases). V was trimmed by 2 bases and J by 4 bases, leaving 8 bases between them. This CDR3 has 13 residues. Germline V gene sequence: CDR1 MNHEY, CDR2 SVGAGI. The CDR3 loop reads CASSYRRAETQYF. Here the CDR3 DNA reads TGTGCCAGCAGTTACCGGAGGGCAGAGACCCAGTACTTC.

The V call is TRBV19, the J call TRBJ1-5; maybe TRBD1 (5 bases). The germline gives CDR1 LNHDA, CDR2 SQIVND (reference sequence). The CDR3 consists of 15 residues. The V end was cut by 5 bases, the J end by 7 bases, with 18 bases between. The CDR3 protein is CASSPQGVAGQPQHF. The CDR3 DNA sequence: TGTGCCAGTAGTCCCCAAGGGGTAGCGGGACAGCCCCAGCATTTT.

As for this clone: Compared with germline, one end of the junction differs, possibly owing to a read error. The V call is TRBV7-3, the J call TRBJ2-7, with D possibly TRBD1 on 6 matching bases. Germline-derived CDR1 and CDR2 are SGHTA and FQGTGA. The CDR3 totals 14 residues. Here the CDR3 reads CASNLNRVGYEQYF. The CDR3 DNA reads TGTGCCAGCAACTTAAACAGGGTTGGGTACGAGCAGTACTTC.

The V call is TRBV30, the J call TRBJ2-2; 9 bases map to TRBD1. This CDR3 spans 17 amino acids. CDR1 and CDR2 from the germline V gene are GTSNPN and SVGIG (reference sequence). Trimming removed 4 bases from V and 4 bases from J; junction bases left unmatched: 13. CDR3 in amino acids: CAWKIRSGQGFTGELFF. The CDR3, as DNA: TGTGCCTGGAAGATCCGGTCGGGACAGGGATTCACCGGGGAGCTGTTTTTT.

The chain is built from TRBV19 and TRBJ2-2; D is perhaps TRBD1 (6 bases). Germline CDR1 LNHDA, CDR2 SQIVND (reference sequence). The V gene lost 7 bases and the J gene lost 5 bases, with 20 bases spanning the gap. The CDR3 consists of 16 residues. CDR3 amino acids: CASTKNAGTPTGELFF. The CDR3 DNA is TGTGCCAGTACCAAAAACGCCGGGACACCGACCGGGGAGCTGTTTTTT.

For this clone: Other DNA variants within this sample encode the same CDR3. The chain employs TRBV29-1 and TRBJ1-5, with D perhaps matching TRBD1 (5 bases). The CDR3 has 13 amino acids. Germline CDR1 and CDR2: SQVTM and ANQGSEA. Trimming removed 6 bases at V and 7 bases at J, with 16 bases between. The DNA for the CDR3 is TGCAGCGTACTGGGGGGTGGGGGGCAGCCCCAGCATTTT. Translating it yields CSVLGGGGQPQHF.

The rearrangement uses TRBV5-1 and TRBJ2-1; 11 bases are shared with TRBD1. The CDR3 consists of 15 residues. After removal of 3 bases from V and 3 bases from J, the junction contained 2 bases not matched to a gene. Germline V lookup: CDR1 SGHRS, CDR2 YFSETQ. In DNA form, the CDR3 reads TGCGCCAGCAGCTGGACAGGGGGCGGCTACAATGAGCAGTTCTTC. It is translated as CASSWTGGGYNEQFF. Using reference TRBV5-1 and TRBJ2-1 for the parts outside the CDR3, the full variable domain is KAGVTQTPRYLIKTRGQQVTLSCSPISGHRSVSWYQQTPGQGLQFLFEYFSETQRNKGNFPGRFSGRQFSNSRSEMNVSTLELGDSALYLCASSWTGGGYNEQFFGPGTRLTVL.

A few counts support this clone. The J gene is TRBJ2-1, the V gene TRBV6-5, with TRBD2 as a possible D gene (5 bases). Germline V gives CDR1 MNHEY, CDR2 SVGAGI. Between the trimmed V and J ends, which lost 0 bases and 10 bases, there was a span of 10 bases. This CDR3 comprises 13 residues. CDR3 DNA: TGTGCCAGCAGTTACTCGGGAGCCCGGGAGCAGTTCTTC. Protein sequence: CASSYSGAREQFF.

The rearrangement uses TRBV7-3 and TRBJ2-3; possibly TRBD2 for D (6 bases). CDR3 length: 13 amino acids. From germline, CDR1 is SGHTA and CDR2 FQGTGA. V dropped 8 bases and J dropped 4 bases, with 13 bases sitting between them. CDR3 region: CASGRDWADTQYF. CDR3 DNA: TGTGCCAGCGGGCGGGACTGGGCAGATACGCAGTATTTT. Variable domain in full (rest from reference TRBV7-3 and TRBJ2-3): GAGVSQTPSNKVTEKGKYVELRCDPISGHTALYWYRQSLGQGPEFLIYFQGTGAADDSGLPNDRFFAVRPEGSVSTLKIQRTERGDSAVYLCASGRDWADTQYFGPGTRLTVL.

The rearrangement uses TRBV6-6 and TRBJ1-2, with D tentatively TRBD1 (5 bases). The length of the CDR3 is 14 residues. V lost 8 bases, J lost 2 bases, and 15 bases lay in between. Germline lookup yields CDR1 MNHNY and CDR2 SVGAGI (reference sequence). The CDR3 reads CASGDWAANYGYTF. In DNA form, the CDR3 reads TGTGCCAGCGGGGACTGGGCCGCGAACTATGGCTACACCTTC.

This chain uses TRBV28 with TRBJ1-1; D is undetermined. Germline V gene sequence: CDR1 MDHEN, CDR2 SYDVKM. The CDR3 consists of 13 residues. The V and J ends lost 1 base and 3 bases respectively, with 6 bases between them. The CDR3 DNA reads TGTGCCAGCAGTTTATCAGGTGACACTGAAGCTTTCTTT. It yields the protein CASSLSGDTEAFF.